One and the same sample provided the 29 T cell receptor beta chains below, sequenced in a study of cytomegalovirus exposure and HLA in healthy donors. PCR primers comprised 60 Vbeta and 13 Jbeta primers. The method was immunoSEQ multiplex PCR; TCRdb's version includes in-frame clones alone and lacks a portion of them. The repertoire has 30,000 to 35,000 clones, around 80% of them found once; the top ten carry approximately 4%. Specimen: PBMCs. The receptors shown here come from a young woman in good health and CMV-seronegative.

Only a few counts were recorded for this clone. This chain links TRBV4-3 with TRBJ1-5; TRBD1 aligns across 7 bases. CDR1 and CDR2 from the germline V gene are LGHNA and YSLEER. The ends lost 4 bases at V and 4 bases at J; junction bases unmatched: 7. This CDR3 has 15 amino acids. For the CDR3, the DNA is TGCGCCAGCAGCCCCCAGACAGGGATGAATCAGCCCCAGCATTTT. Its protein product is CASSPQTGMNQPQHF.

The V gene is TRBV9, the J gene TRBJ2-6; unclear D gene. V lost 4 bases and J 6 bases, leaving 8 bases between the germline ends. The germline gives CDR1 SGDLS, CDR2 YYNGEE. The CDR3 is made up of 13 amino acids. CDR3 DNA: TGTGCCAGCAGCCCCCCCTTGGCCAACGTCCTGACTTTC. It translates to CASSPPLANVLTF.

The gene calls are TRBV5-1 and TRBJ2-3; D gene uncertain. The CDR3 length is 15 residues. CDR1 is SGHRS and CDR2 is YFSETQ in the germline V gene. Trimming removed 0 bases from V and 0 bases from J, with 8 bases in between. The CDR3 DNA sequence: TGCGCCAGCAGCTTGGCAGGCTCTAGCACAGATACGCAGTATTTT. It encodes CASSLAGSSTDTQYF. The variable domain in full, completed from reference TRBV5-1 and TRBJ2-3, reads KAGVTQTPRYLIKTRGQQVTLSCSPISGHRSVSWYQQTPGQGLQFLFEYFSETQRNKGNFPGRFSGRQFSNSRSEMNVSTLELGDSALYLCASSLAGSSTDTQYFGPGTRLTVL.

V gene TRBV4-1 combines with J gene TRBJ2-5, with 10 bases lining up with TRBD2. Germline-derived CDR1 and CDR2 are MGHRA and YSYEKL. J gave up 5 bases and V 1 base, and 10 bases lay outside the gene matches. The CDR3 runs 17 residues. CDR3 protein: CASSQGGSGGAGETQYF. In DNA, the CDR3 is TGCGCCAGCAGCCAAGGGGGCAGCGGGGGGGCCGGGGAGACCCAGTACTTC.

V usage is TRBV7-9 and J usage is TRBJ1-2; 8 positions match TRBD1. The CDR3 contains 17 residues. Germline V gene lookup returns CDR1 SEHNR and CDR2 FQNEAQ (reference sequence). V lost 5 bases and J lost 3; bases outside the gene matches: 14. The CDR3 region has the DNA TGTGCCAGCAGCCCTCAGCCGGGACAGGTGGGGGACTATGGCTACACCTTC. The encoded protein is CASSPQPGQVGDYGYTF. The full variable domain, with the rest looked up from reference TRBV7-9 and TRBJ1-2, is DTGVSQNPRHKITKRGQNVTFRCDPISEHNRLYWYRQTLGQGPEFLTYFQNEAQLEKSRLLSDRFSAERPKGSFSTLEIQRTEQGDSAMYLCASSPQPGQVGDYGYTFGSGTRLTVV.

V usage is TRBV18 and J usage is TRBJ2-5, with 7 nucleotides matching TRBD1. V lost 6 bases and J lost 5; bases outside the gene matches: 6. The CDR3 has 13 residues. Germline CDR1 KGHSH, CDR2 LQKENI. The CDR3 bases are TGTGCCAGCTCGCTCAACAGGGGTGAGACCCAGTACTTC. The encoded protein is CASSLNRGETQYF.

The CDR3 here is CASSLEEGGETQYF. CDR3 sequence (DNA): TGTGCCAGCAGCTTAGAGGAGGGCGGGGAGACCCAGTACTTC. The J gene is TRBJ2-5, the V gene TRBV7-2; maybe TRBD2 (6 bases). V shed 1 base and J shed 5 bases, with 11 bases lying between them. The CDR3 contains 14 residues. Germline CDR1 and CDR2: SGHTA and FQGNSA. The full variable domain, its missing parts supplied by reference TRBV7-2 and TRBJ2-5, is GAGVSQSPSNKVTEKGKDVELRCDPISGHTALYWYRQSLGQGLEFLIYFQGNSAPDKSGLPSDRFSAERTGGSVSTLTIQRTQQEDSAVYLCASSLEEGGETQYFGPGTRLLVL.

The V call is TRBV29-1, the J call TRBJ2-7, with TRBD1 identical over 10 bases. With V trimmed by 0 bases and J by 2 bases, 4 bases remained unmatched. Per the germline V gene, CDR1 is SQVTM and CDR2 is ANQGSEA. The CDR3 is 15 amino acids. The CDR3 loop reads CSVEDGGQGAYEQYF. DNA of the CDR3: TGCAGCGTTGAAGATGGCGGACAGGGGGCCTACGAGCAGTACTTC.

CDR3 DNA: TGTGCCAGCAGCTTAGTGGGGGAGGGCTCCTGGGGTTTTGAGCAGTTCTTC. Amino acids: CASSLVGEGSWGFEQFF. The chain has TRBV7-2 and TRBJ2-1; TRBD2 matches at 7 bases. With V trimmed by 1 base and J by 9 bases, 15 bases remained unmatched. The CDR3 is 17 residues long. Germline V gene lookup returns CDR1 SGHTA and CDR2 FQGNSA.

In this sample, this clone turned up a few times. The chain employs TRBV7-2 and TRBJ2-1, with TRBD2 identical over 10 bases. Germline trimming cut 1 base from V and 2 bases from J; bases unmatched to any gene: 8. This CDR3 region has 18 residues. CDR1 SGHTA and CDR2 FQGNSA come from the germline V gene. The CDR3 here is CASSLVAQREGTYNEQFF. CDR3 in DNA: TGTGCCAGCAGCTTAGTAGCACAGCGGGAGGGTACCTACAATGAGCAGTTCTTC. Looking up the rest from reference TRBV7-2 and TRBJ2-1 gives the full variable domain: GAGVSQSPSNKVTEKGKDVELRCDPISGHTALYWYRQSLGQGLEFLIYFQGNSAPDKSGLPSDRFSAERTGGSVSTLTIQRTQQEDSAVYLCASSLVAQREGTYNEQFFGPGTRLTVL.

The sample holds one count of this clone. The CDR3 nucleotides read TGTGCCAGTAGTATGGGACAGGGCTTCGGGGAGCAGTACTTC. Protein: CASSMGQGFGEQYF. This rearrangement joins TRBV19 to TRBJ2-7, with 9 bases aligning to TRBD1. V lost 3 bases and J lost 7; bases outside the gene matches: 7. The CDR3 has 14 amino acids. Germline lookup yields CDR1 LNHDA and CDR2 SQIVND (reference sequence).

The chain has TRBV19 and TRBJ2-3; 7 bases are a match to TRBD2. V was clipped by 4 bases and J by 11 bases; unmatched bases: 12. The CDR3 extends over 14 amino acids. CDR1 and CDR2 (germline): LNHDA, SQIVND (reference sequence). In nucleotides, the CDR3 is TGTGCCAGTAGTACCTGGGACTTCCCGGGGGGGCAGTATTTT. It encodes CASSTWDFPGGQYF.

The chain recombines TRBV7-3 with TRBJ2-5; 13 bases are a match to TRBD2. The CDR3 is 14 residues long. J lost 5 bases, V lost 4 bases, and 1 base had no gene match. Germline assignment: CDR1 SGHTA and CDR2 FQGTGA. The CDR3: CASSSGLAGETQYF. CDR3 coding DNA: TGTGCCAGCAGCTCGGGACTAGCGGGGGAGACCCAGTACTTC.

The rearrangement uses TRBV28 and TRBJ2-7; D may be TRBD1 (6 bases). Germline V CDR1 and CDR2: MDHEN, SYDVKM. CDR3 length: 15 amino acids. V dropped 2 bases and J dropped 2 bases, with 13 bases sitting between them. This CDR3 is CASSLTGILAYEQYF. The DNA of the CDR3 is TGTGCCAGCAGTTTAACAGGGATCCTCGCCTACGAGCAGTACTTC.

This chain connects TRBV6-6 to TRBJ2-3, with a weak D call TRBD2 (5 bases). V was pared by 5 bases and J by 6 bases, with 12 bases between. CDR1 is MNHNY, CDR2 SVGAGI, per germline (reference sequence). The CDR3 runs 13 residues. The CDR3 region is CASSNPEADTQYF. CDR3 sequence (DNA): TGTGCCAGCAGTAACCCGGAGGCGGATACGCAGTATTTT.

The genes are TRBV5-4 and TRBJ2-2; the D gene is possibly TRBD2 (6 bases). V lost 2 bases to trimming and J lost 0 bases, with 23 bases between them. The CDR3 extends over 20 amino acids. CDR1 and CDR2 (germline): SGHNT, YYREEE (reference sequence). This CDR3 is CASSFRVAGGKFANTGELFF. CDR3 DNA: TGTGCCAGCAGCTTTCGAGTGGCTGGGGGGAAGTTCGCGAACACCGGGGAGCTGTTTTTT.

This clone has a single count. The chain links TRBV10-3 to TRBJ2-7; D is uncertain. CDR1 is ENHRY and CDR2 is SYGVKD in the germline V gene. V was trimmed by 0 bases and J by 0 bases, leaving 9 bases between them. The CDR3 contains 15 residues. CDR3 coding DNA: TGTGCCATCAGTGAGTCCCGACACAACTCCTACGAGCAGTACTTC. This sequence encodes CAISESRHNSYEQYF.

The chain recombines TRBV30 with TRBJ1-1; 9 bases align to TRBD1. CDR1 is GTSNPN, CDR2 SVGIG, per germline (reference sequence). V dropped 3 bases and J dropped 3; count of bases not matched to a gene: 8. This CDR3 comprises 15 residues. In DNA form, the CDR3 reads TGTGCCTGGAGGGACAGGGGATTGGGGGACACTGAAGCTTTCTTT. Translating it yields CAWRDRGLGDTEAFF.

J is TRBJ1-4 and V is TRBV7-2; no definite D call. The CDR3 extends over 13 amino acids. Germline values: CDR1 SGHTA, CDR2 FQGNSA. The V and J ends lost 5 bases and 8 bases respectively, with 12 bases between them. CDR3 sequence (DNA): TGTGCCAGCAGCCCCACTCCAGCGGAAAAACTGTTTTTT. It codes for CASSPTPAEKLFF.

The chain joins TRBV28 to TRBJ1-4; D not resolved. This CDR3 has 14 amino acids. The germline V gene has CDR1 MDHEN and CDR2 SYDVKM. The ends were cut back, 3 bases at V and 4 bases at J, with 9 bases in the middle. Here the CDR3 DNA reads TGTGCCAGCAGTTTGTTCCAGAATAATGAAAAACTGTTTTTT. Encoded protein: CASSLFQNNEKLFF.

The chain is built from TRBV6-5 and TRBJ1-4, with a tentative D call TRBD1 (5 bases). Looked up from germline, CDR1 is MNHEY and CDR2 is SVGAGI. With 2 bases removed from V and 10 bases from J, the gap between germline ends came to 14 bases. The CDR3 sequence is 14 residues long. This CDR3 reads CASSYDRGDGKLFF. CDR3 nucleotide sequence: TGTGCCAGCAGTTACGACAGAGGCGATGGAAAACTGTTTTTT.

The chain links TRBV5-1 to TRBJ1-6, with D possibly TRBD1 on 5 matching bases. CDR1 and CDR2 from the germline V gene are SGHRS and YFSETQ. The CDR3 has 14 amino acids. Trimming pared 3 bases from V and 6 bases from J, leaving 10 bases between. This chain's CDR3 is CASSSGTVNSPLHF. The DNA of the CDR3 is TGCGCCAGCAGCTCAGGGACTGTTAATTCACCCCTCCACTTT.

This clone was counted a few times. The CDR3 coding sequence is TGTGCCAGCAGCCCACGAACCCGACCGGGACAGGGTGGCTACGAGCAGTACTTC. Translation: CASSPRTRPGQGGYEQYF. The V call is TRBV11-2, the J call TRBJ2-7; 9 bases align to TRBD1. The germline gives CDR1 SGHAT, CDR2 FQNNGV. V lost 5 bases, J lost 3 bases, and 17 bases stayed unmatched. The CDR3 covers 18 residues.

The V call is TRBV7-9, the J call TRBJ1-2; 9 bases are a match to TRBD1. Germline values: CDR1 SEHNR, CDR2 FQNEAQ (reference sequence). The CDR3 loop spans 15 amino acids. J gave up 2 bases and V 1 base, and 2 bases lay outside the gene matches. The CDR3 DNA follows: TGTGCCAGCAGCTTAGGGACAGGGGAAAACTATGGCTACACCTTC. Translated: CASSLGTGENYGYTF.

The chain has TRBV28 and TRBJ2-7; no reliable D call. Germline V gives CDR1 MDHEN, CDR2 SYDVKM. V was shortened by 2 bases and J by 2 bases, with 10 bases between the two germline ends. CDR3 length: 14 residues. Here the CDR3 reads CASSLPDTAYEQYF. As DNA, the CDR3 is TGTGCCAGCAGTTTACCCGACACGGCCTACGAGCAGTACTTC.

This chain uses TRBV29-1 with TRBJ2-5; the match to TRBD1 covers 8 bases. Losses at the gene ends were 4 bases for V and 5 bases for J; bases not matched to a gene: 9. This CDR3 has 14 amino acids. Germline V gives CDR1 SQVTM, CDR2 ANQGSEA. CDR3 region: CSVVSGGAPETQYF. Written as DNA, the CDR3 is TGCAGCGTTGTTTCAGGGGGCGCCCCGGAGACCCAGTACTTC.

The chain uses TRBV27 and TRBJ2-5; 7 positions match TRBD2. This CDR3 has 17 residues. J gave up 0 bases and V 0 bases, and 7 bases lay outside the gene matches. CDR1 MNHEY and CDR2 SMNVEV come from the germline V gene (reference sequence). The CDR3 reads CASSLSSLAEHQETQYF. The CDR3 bases are TGTGCCAGCAGTTTATCTTCCCTAGCGGAGCACCAAGAGACCCAGTACTTC.

The V gene is TRBV7-9, the J gene TRBJ2-5; D is possibly TRBD2 (6 bases). Deletions cut 5 bases from V and 0 bases from J, with 19 bases between. Germline CDR1 and CDR2: SEHNR and FQNEAQ (reference sequence). The CDR3 covers 17 residues. This CDR3 reads CASSPKRGSGNQETQYF. For the CDR3, the DNA is TGTGCCAGCAGCCCAAAACGGGGTAGCGGAAACCAAGAGACCCAGTACTTC.

DNA of the CDR3: TGTGCCAGTAGGCTAGCGGTTACCTCCTACAATGAGCAGTTCTTC. It specifies CASRLAVTSYNEQFF. The chain carries TRBV19 and TRBJ2-1; 7 bases fit TRBD2. Germline V lookup: CDR1 LNHDA, CDR2 SQIVND (reference sequence). The CDR3 sequence is 15 residues long. J lost 0 bases, V lost 6 bases, and 5 bases had no gene match.